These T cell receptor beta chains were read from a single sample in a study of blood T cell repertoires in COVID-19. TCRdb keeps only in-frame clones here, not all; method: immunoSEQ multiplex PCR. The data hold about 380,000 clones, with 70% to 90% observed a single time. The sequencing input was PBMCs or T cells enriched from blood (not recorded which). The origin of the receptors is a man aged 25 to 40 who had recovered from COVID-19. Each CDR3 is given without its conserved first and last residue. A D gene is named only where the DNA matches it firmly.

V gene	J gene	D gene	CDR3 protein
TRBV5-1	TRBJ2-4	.	ASSLTNEGNIQY
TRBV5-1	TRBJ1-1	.	ASSPGEGIAEAF
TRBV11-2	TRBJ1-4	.	ASSPRAGPEKLF
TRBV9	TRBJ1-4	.	ASSVWGEANEKLF
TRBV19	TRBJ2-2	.	ASSPNTNTGELF
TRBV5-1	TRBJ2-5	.	ASRPRGAIQETQY
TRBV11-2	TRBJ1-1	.	ASSLNGRGAF
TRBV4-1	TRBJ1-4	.	ASSQGGGEEVLEKLF
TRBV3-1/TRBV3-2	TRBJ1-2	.	ASSQEGERGYT
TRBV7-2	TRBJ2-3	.	ASKRGGGQDTQY
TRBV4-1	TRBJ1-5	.	ASSQYTVNQPQH
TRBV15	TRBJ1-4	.	ATRGRGIGNEKLF
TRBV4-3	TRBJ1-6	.	ASSQESYRANSPLH
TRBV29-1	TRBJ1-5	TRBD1	SAKGQGAGQPQH
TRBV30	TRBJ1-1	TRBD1	AWSEQGAAEAF
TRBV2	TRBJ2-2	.	ASQQGPANTGELF
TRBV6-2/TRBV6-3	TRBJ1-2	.	ASSPPFGGGYT
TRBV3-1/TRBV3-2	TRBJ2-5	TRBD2	ASSLGTAFSGETQY
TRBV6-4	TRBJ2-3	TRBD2	ASSVTSGGLDTQY